Below are 22 T cell receptor beta chains sequenced from a single sample in a study of T cells after yellow fever vaccination. A single record per CDR3 protein comes from TCRdb applying MiXCR to the 5' RACE reads. Of 300,000 to 400,000 distinct CDR3 sequences listed, under 15% were seen once; the top ten hold more than 3%. Material: CD4+ T cells sorted from PBMCs, obtained 15 days after the yellow fever booster vaccination. Receptors originate from a man aged 18 to 30 who received the YFV17D yellow fever vaccine.

This clonotype was detected ten times or more. This chain links TRBV28 with TRBJ2-7; 11 nucleotides agree with TRBD1. The germline V gene encodes CDR1 MDHEN and CDR2 SYDVKM. V shed 7 bases and J 2 bases; nucleotides not matched to a gene: 4. The CDR3 runs 14 residues. For the CDR3, the DNA is TGTGCCAGCACCCCGGGACAGGGGGCCTACGAGCAGTACGTC. It is translated as CASTPGQGAYEQYV.

The chain carries TRBV29-1 and TRBJ2-1, with TRBD2 identical over 10 bases. This CDR3 comprises 15 residues. In germline, CDR1 is SQVTM, CDR2 ANQGSEA. The junction had 6 bases not matched to a gene; V was cut back by 4 bases and J by 3 bases. CDR3 region: CSVVPGLASYNEQFF. DNA of the CDR3: TGCAGCGTTGTGCCGGGACTAGCGAGCTACAATGAGCAGTTCTTC.

This clonotype has a count of ten or more. The CDR3 sequence: CSARQSGGETQYF. In nucleotides, the CDR3 is TGCAGCGCTAGACAGTCCGGAGGTGAGACCCAGTACTTC. The chain carries TRBV29-1 and TRBJ2-5; D may be TRBD1 or TRBD2 (5 bases each). Trimming took 7 bases from V and 5 from J, leaving 17 bases between them. The germline gives CDR1 SQVTM, CDR2 ANQGSEA. The CDR3 totals 13 residues.

This clonotype was counted only a few times. A junction end diverges from the germline sequence, so it may reflect a read error. The rearrangement joins TRBV6-5 to TRBJ2-3; maybe TRBD2 (6 bases). Germline CDR1 reads MNHEY; CDR2 reads SVGAGI. The CDR3 consists of 13 residues. CDR3 nucleotide sequence: TGTGCGAGCACGGGGGAAAGGGGAGATACGCAGTATTTT. It encodes CASTGERGDTQYF.

The J gene is TRBJ1-3, the V gene TRBV7-2, with no clear D. Germline-derived CDR1 and CDR2 are SGHTA and FQGNSA. V gave up 1 base and J gave up 0 bases, with 10 bases separating them. This CDR3 spans 16 amino acids. This CDR3 reads CASSLVRASSGNTIYF. The CDR3 DNA follows: TGTGCCAGCAGCTTAGTTCGGGCCTCCTCTGGAAACACCATATATTTT.

The V call is TRBV18, the J call TRBJ2-2; D unclear. The V gene lost 3 bases and the J gene lost 2 bases, with 13 bases spanning the gap. The CDR3 runs to 16 residues. Germline CDR1 KGHSH, CDR2 LQKENI. CDR3 sequence reads: CASSPMTAQNTGELFF. The CDR3 DNA reads as TGTGCCAGCTCACCGATGACTGCGCAAAACACCGGGGAGCTGTTTTTT.

The chain couples TRBV18 to TRBJ1-1; tentatively, D is TRBD1 (6 bases). Trimming removed 2 bases at V and 6 bases at J, with 13 bases between. The germline V gene has CDR1 KGHSH and CDR2 LQKENI. This CDR3 has 14 amino acids. The chain's CDR3 is CASSPWGGAPEAFF. Written as DNA, the CDR3 is TGTGCCAGCTCACCATGGGGGGGGGCTCCTGAAGCTTTCTTT.

The chain carries TRBV19 and TRBJ2-7; D is possibly TRBD1 (6 bases). This CDR3 contains 17 residues. The V and J ends lost 4 bases and 1 base respectively, with 20 bases between them. From germline, CDR1 is LNHDA and CDR2 SQIVND (reference sequence). CDR3 region: CASSRSGGQSTSYEQYF. Here the CDR3 DNA reads TGTGCCAGTAGTAGATCTGGGGGCCAGAGTACTTCCTACGAGCAGTACTTC.

The chain is built from TRBV12-3 or TRBV12-4 and TRBJ1-5; TRBD1 is a possible D gene (5 bases). V dropped 8 bases and J dropped 1 base, with 12 bases sitting between them. The CDR3 loop spans 14 amino acids. CDR3 sequence (DNA): TGTGCCAGCTCCTACAGGATCAGCAATCAGCCCCAGCATTTT. Amino acid sequence: CASSYRISNQPQHF.

The CDR3: CASSPQWGRSYNEQFF. The DNA of the CDR3 is TGTGCCAGCAGCCCCCAATGGGGCCGTTCCTACAATGAGCAGTTCTTC. This chain joins TRBV7-3 and TRBJ2-1, with D perhaps matching TRBD1 (5 bases). V lost 5 bases to trimming and J lost 1 base, with 15 bases between them. Looked up from germline, CDR1 is SGHTA and CDR2 is FQGTGA. The CDR3 runs 16 residues.

The V call is TRBV29-1, the J call TRBJ2-3; 15 bases align to TRBD2. The CDR3 totals 14 residues. The trim removed 5 bases at V and 6 bases at J, leaving 3 bases unmatched. Germline V gene lookup returns CDR1 SQVTM and CDR2 ANQGSEA. The CDR3 DNA reads TGCAGCGTTCGGACTAGCGGGGGGGCTGATACGCAGTATTTT. Protein product: CSVRTSGGADTQYF.

CDR3 nucleotides: TGTGCCAGCAGTTACCCGAACACCGCCCCCACAGTCACAGATACGCAGTATTTT. It is translated as CASSYPNTAPTVTDTQYF. The rearrangement uses TRBV6-2 or TRBV6-3 and TRBJ2-3; no definite D call. Trimming pared 2 bases from V and 2 bases from J, leaving 20 bases between. Germline-derived CDR1 and CDR2 are MNHEY and SVGEGT. This CDR3 has 18 residues.

There are a few counts of this clonotype. This chain joins TRBV11-2 and TRBJ1-1; no firm D call. Deletions cut 1 base from V and 6 bases from J, with 6 bases between. Germline CDR1 is SGHAT and CDR2 is FQNNGV. The CDR3 contains 12 residues. CDR3 bases: TGTGCCAGCAGCTTAGGTGGCCCTGAAGCTTTCTTT. This sequence encodes CASSLGGPEAFF. The complete variable domain, with remaining parts taken from reference TRBV11-2 and TRBJ1-1, reads EAGVAQSPRYKIIEKRQSVAFWCNPISGHATLYWYQQILGQGPKLLIQFQNNGVVDDSQLPKDRFSAERLKGVDSTLKIQPAKLEDSAVYLCASSLGGPEAFFGQGTRLTVV.

The genes are TRBV6-5 and TRBJ1-5; D is unclear. Per germline, CDR1 MNHEY and CDR2 SVGAGI. V was cut by 5 bases and J by 3 bases, with 8 bases left in between. This CDR3 has 13 amino acids. Here the CDR3 reads CASSPFLNQPQHF. The CDR3 nucleotides are TGTGCCAGCAGTCCCTTCCTCAATCAGCCCCAGCATTTT.

This clonotype was detected many times. CDR3 in amino acids: CASSQDRGGYLANQPQHF. As DNA, the CDR3 is TGCGCCAGCAGCCAAGACCGCGGAGGCTACCTGGCCAATCAGCCCCAGCATTTT. The rearrangement joins TRBV4-3 to TRBJ1-5; D not resolved. Trimming removed 0 bases from V and 3 bases from J, with 18 bases in between. CDR3 length equals 18 residues. In germline, CDR1 is LGHNA, CDR2 YSLEER.

CDR3: CASSPLTYGNQPQHF. Written as DNA, the CDR3 is TGTGCCAGCAGCCCCTTGACTTACGGGAATCAGCCCCAGCATTTT. V gene TRBV7-2 combines with J gene TRBJ1-5; D gene ambiguous. The CDR3 covers 15 residues. The V gene lost 5 bases and the J gene lost 4 bases, with 15 bases spanning the gap. Germline V CDR1 and CDR2: SGHTA, FQGNSA.

V usage is TRBV5-4 and J usage is TRBJ2-1, with 7 bases matching TRBD1. The CDR3 runs to 11 residues. From germline, CDR1 is SGHNT and CDR2 YYREEE (reference sequence). The J segment lost 9 bases and the V segment lost 4 bases, leaving 1 base of the junction unmatched. The CDR3 protein is CASSRQGEQFF. CDR3 coding DNA: TGTGCCAGCAGCAGACAGGGTGAGCAGTTCTTC.

CDR3 coding DNA: TGCAGTGCTAGACTTGAGCATAGCAATCAGCCCCAGCATTTT. Amino acids: CSARLEHSNQPQHF. This chain connects TRBV20-1 to TRBJ1-5; D is ambiguous. Trimming took 2 bases from V and 0 from J, leaving 8 bases between them. Germline V gene data show CDR1 as DFQATT and CDR2 as SNEGSKA (reference sequence). The CDR3 extends over 14 amino acids.

This clonotype has a handful of counts. This chain connects TRBV6-2 or TRBV6-3 to TRBJ2-5; no clear D. The germline V and J ends were trimmed by 2 bases and 7 bases, with 8 bases remaining between them. Germline CDR1 MNHEY, CDR2 SVGEGT. The CDR3 length is 12 residues. This chain's CDR3 is CASSYRSGTQYF. For the CDR3, the DNA is TGTGCCAGCAGTTACCGTTCCGGGACCCAGTACTTC.

The rearrangement links TRBV4-2 to TRBJ2-5; 8 nucleotides line up with TRBD2. This CDR3 comprises 15 residues. Trimming took 4 bases from V and 1 from J; bases not matched to a gene: 5. Germline-derived CDR1 and CDR2 are LGHNA and YNFKEQ. The CDR3 reads CASSRERGTQETQYF. For the CDR3, the DNA is TGTGCCAGCAGCCGGGAGCGGGGGACCCAAGAGACCCAGTACTTC.

This clonotype was counted a single time. V usage is TRBV29-1 and J usage is TRBJ1-2; TRBD1 agrees at 7 bases. Germline V gene lookup returns CDR1 SQVTM and CDR2 ANQGSEA. V trimming: 6 bases; J trimming: 0 bases; junction bases outside the gene matches: 4. The CDR3 is made up of 13 amino acids. The CDR3 bases are TGCAGCGTACAGGGGTTACCTAACTATGGCTACACCTTC. Protein: CSVQGLPNYGYTF.

The chain carries TRBV15 and TRBJ2-3; 8 bases are a match to TRBD2. V shed 0 bases and J 2 bases; nucleotides not matched to a gene: 13. CDR1 and CDR2 from the germline V gene are LNHNV and YYDKDF (reference sequence). The CDR3 consists of 19 residues. The CDR3 spells CATSRDTASGFIPTDTQYF. CDR3 DNA: TGTGCCACCAGCAGAGATACGGCTAGCGGGTTTATCCCCACAGATACGCAGTATTTT.